These 16 T cell receptor beta chains originate from one sample sequenced in a study of blood T cell repertoires in COVID-19. The repertoire was sequenced with immunoSEQ multiplex PCR; TCRdb's copy has only in-frame clones and lacks some. The table has 250,000 to 300,000 clones, about nine tenths seen once. The material sequenced was peripheral blood. These receptors were collected from a woman aged 25-40 years with COVID-19, enrolled during active disease.

The chain links TRBV5-1 to TRBJ2-1; 9 nucleotides line up with TRBD1. The germline V gene encodes CDR1 SGHRS and CDR2 YFSETQ. The V gene end was trimmed by 0 bases and the J gene end by 10 bases; junction bases not matched to a gene: 8. There are 15 residues in the CDR3. In DNA form, the CDR3 reads TGCGCCAGCAGCTTGGTCGGGACAGGGATAAACGAGCAGTTCTTC. Translation: CASSLVGTGINEQFF.

This clone was picked up a small number of times. J is TRBJ2-7 and V is TRBV9, with D unresolved. Trimming removed 2 bases at V and 4 bases at J, with 13 bases between. The length of the CDR3 is 14 residues. Germline CDR1 is SGDLS and CDR2 is YYNGEE. The CDR3 coding sequence is TGTGCCAGCAGCGTCGATGCTAGTATGTACGAGCAGTACTTC. Its protein product is CASSVDASMYEQYF. Using reference TRBV9 and TRBJ2-7 for the parts outside the CDR3, the full variable domain is DSGVTQTPKHLITATGQRVTLRCSPRSGDLSVYWYQQSLDQGLQFLIQYYNGEERAKGNILERFSAQQFPDLHSELNLSSLELGDSALYFCASSVDASMYEQYFGPGTRLTVT.

The J gene is TRBJ2-5, the V gene TRBV5-1; D unclear. This CDR3 is 16 amino acids long. Trimming took off 2 bases at V and 5 bases at J, with 19 bases between the two ends. The germline gives CDR1 SGHRS, CDR2 YFSETQ. The DNA for the CDR3 is TGCGCCAGCAGCTTAGGCTTGTCCGCAGGTGGGGAGACCCAGTACTTC. This translates into CASSLGLSAGGETQYF.

The rearrangement links TRBV19 to TRBJ2-7; 8 bases align to TRBD1. The CDR3 consists of 14 residues. Germline CDR1 is LNHDA and CDR2 is SQIVND (reference sequence). V dropped 7 bases and J dropped 7; count of bases not matched to a gene: 12. In nucleotides, the CDR3 is TGTGCCAGTACGGAGGGCAGGGGGCCGCTGGAGCAGTACTTC. This codes for CASTEGRGPLEQYF.

The rearrangement links TRBV28 to TRBJ2-3, with 7 positions matching TRBD2. This CDR3 contains 13 residues. Germline V gives CDR1 MDHEN, CDR2 SYDVKM. V shed 3 bases and J 7 bases; nucleotides not matched to a gene: 4. CDR3 amino acids: CASSLGRGHTQYF. As DNA, the CDR3 is TGTGCCAGCAGTTTGGGGAGGGGCCATACGCAGTATTTT.

Here the CDR3 reads CASSLTGLAVPYNEQFF. The CDR3 nucleotides are TGTGCCAGCAGCTTAACGGGACTAGCGGTCCCCTACAATGAGCAGTTCTTC. The chain links TRBV11-2 to TRBJ2-1; TRBD2 matches at 11 bases. CDR1 and CDR2 (germline): SGHAT, FQNNGV. There are 17 residues in the CDR3. The junction had 5 bases not matched to a gene; V was cut back by 2 bases and J by 2 bases.

The V gene is TRBV27, the J gene TRBJ2-7; 13 positions match TRBD2. CDR3 length equals 14 residues. Germline values: CDR1 MNHEY, CDR2 SMNVEV (reference sequence). Unmatched junction bases numbered 5, after V lost 6 bases and J lost 6 bases. This chain's CDR3 is CASSPGTSGTEQYF. The CDR3 DNA follows: TGTGCCAGCAGCCCGGGGACTAGCGGGACCGAGCAGTACTTC.

The chain links TRBV11-2 to TRBJ2-5, with 11 bases matching TRBD2. The J segment lost 0 bases and the V segment lost 5 bases, leaving 2 bases of the junction unmatched. From germline, CDR1 is SGHAT and CDR2 FQNNGV. CDR3 length: 15 amino acids. CDR3 residues: CASSRLAGYQETQYF. The CDR3 DNA reads TGTGCCAGCAGCCGACTAGCGGGGTACCAAGAGACCCAGTACTTC.

The chain recombines TRBV28 with TRBJ1-6, with 8 bases matching TRBD1. V was clipped by 6 bases and J by 7 bases; unmatched bases: 8. Germline-derived CDR1 and CDR2 are MDHEN and SYDVKM. This CDR3 region has 15 residues. CDR3: CASRGGDRTNSPLHF. The CDR3, as DNA: TGTGCCAGCAGGGGGGGGGACAGGACAAATTCACCCCTCCACTTT. The full variable domain, in which reference TRBV28 and TRBJ1-6 provide the parts outside the CDR3, is DVKVTQSSRYLVKRTGEKVFLECVQDMDHENMFWYRQDPGLGLRLIYFSYDVKMKEKGDIPEGYSVSREKKERFSLILESASTNQTSMYLCASRGGDRTNSPLHFGNGTRLTVT.

This clone appeared a single time. The chain recombines TRBV19 with TRBJ1-1; 9 nucleotides line up with TRBD1. V lost 7 bases, J lost 10 bases, and 10 bases stayed unmatched. The germline V gene encodes CDR1 LNHDA and CDR2 SQIVND (reference sequence). The CDR3 is made up of 13 amino acids. CDR3 coding DNA: TGTGCCAGTACCGGACAGGGGTCTTCCCCAGCTTTCTTT. Translating gives CASTGQGSSPAFF.

The chain joins TRBV27 to TRBJ1-5, with TRBD1 identical over 7 bases. The CDR3 has 15 residues. V shed 2 bases and J 4 bases; nucleotides not matched to a gene: 5. The V gene's germline CDR1 is MNHEY and CDR2 SMNVEV (reference sequence). CDR3 sequence: CASSLSQGENQPQHF. In nucleotides, the CDR3 is TGTGCCAGCAGTTTAAGTCAGGGGGAGAATCAGCCCCAGCATTTT.

In this sample, this clone turned up once. The J gene is TRBJ2-1, the V gene TRBV4-1; D is perhaps TRBD2 (6 bases). Trimming cost V 1 base and J 7 bases, with 11 bases left between them. CDR1 MGHRA and CDR2 YSYEKL come from the germline V gene. The CDR3 has 14 residues. The DNA of the CDR3 is TGCGCCAGCAGCCAAGCCGGACTATTGAATGAGCAGTTCTTC. It specifies CASSQAGLLNEQFF.

This chain connects TRBV9 to TRBJ2-7, with D possibly matching TRBD2 (6 bases). V lost 2 bases to trimming and J lost 4 bases, with 19 bases between them. Germline CDR1 SGDLS, CDR2 YYNGEE. The CDR3 sequence is 16 residues long. The DNA for the CDR3 is TGTGCCAGCAGCGTTCCCGGGACTCGCCCGGTGTACGAGCAGTACTTC. It is translated as CASSVPGTRPVYEQYF.

The J gene is TRBJ2-5, the V gene TRBV3-1 (or the pseudogene TRBV3-2); 9 bases are a match to TRBD2. Losses at the gene ends were 3 bases for V and 5 bases for J; bases not matched to a gene: 10. CDR1 and CDR2 (germline): LGHDT, YNNKEL (reference sequence). This CDR3 region has 16 residues. In nucleotides, the CDR3 is TGTGCCAGCAGCCACCTAAAAGCGGGAGGATTGGAGACCCAGTACTTC. Protein: CASSHLKAGGLETQYF.

The rearrangement joins TRBV7-9 to TRBJ2-5; 8 positions agree with TRBD1. CDR3 length equals 15 residues. In germline, CDR1 is SEHNR, CDR2 FQNEAQ (reference sequence). Trimming took 6 bases from V and 2 from J; bases not matched to a gene: 8. The CDR3 nucleotides read TGTGCCAGCAGACCCGGACAGGGACCTCAAGAGACCCAGTACTTC. It encodes CASRPGQGPQETQYF.

This clone was seen a few times. The CDR3 region is CASSVAAGYPYEQYF. CDR3 in DNA: TGTGCCAGCAGCGTAGCTGCGGGATACCCCTACGAGCAGTACTTC. The chain is built from TRBV9 and TRBJ2-7, with a possible D match to TRBD2 (6 bases). V was trimmed by 0 bases and J by 2 bases, leaving 12 bases between them. The CDR3 totals 15 residues. The germline V gene has CDR1 SGDLS and CDR2 YYNGEE.